Below, 28 T cell receptor beta chains from the same sample are listed, as sequenced in a study of cytomegalovirus exposure and HLA in healthy donors. Use of 60 Vbeta and 13 Jbeta primers characterized the PCR. Sequencing was performed with immunoSEQ multiplex PCR; in TCRdb, only in-frame clones are kept and a portion is missing. The sample carries about 190,000 clones, roughly 80% recorded once. Sequencing used PBMCs. The receptors come from a woman between 18 and 29 years old in good health and CMV-seronegative.

The CDR3 DNA reads TGTGCCAGTAGTACCCGGGGAGGCGCCAGCTCCTATAATTCACCCCTCCACTTT. Translation: CASSTRGGASSYNSPLHF. The chain joins TRBV19 to TRBJ1-6, with D uncertain. This CDR3 spans 18 amino acids. Germline V gene data show CDR1 as LNHDA and CDR2 as SQIVND (reference sequence). V was shortened by 4 bases and J by 0 bases, with 16 bases between the two germline ends.

Concerning this clone itself: The junction and the germline gene differ at one end; a read error may be behind it. The same CDR3 also results from other DNA sequences found in this sample. The gene calls are TRBV29-1 and TRBJ1-1; possibly TRBD1 for D (5 bases). The germline V gene has CDR1 SQVTM and CDR2 ANQGSEA. The CDR3 is 13 amino acids. Written as DNA, the CDR3 is TGCAGCGTTGAAGACAGGGTAAACACTGAAGCCTTCTTT. This gives the protein CSVEDRVNTEAFF.

This clone came up once. The rearrangement joins TRBV6-5 to TRBJ2-1; 14 bases are a match to TRBD2. With 6 bases clipped from V and 7 bases from J, the junction kept 5 bases outside the gene matches. CDR1 MNHEY and CDR2 SVGAGI come from the germline V gene. The CDR3 totals 15 residues. The CDR3 sequence: CASSRGLAGGNEQFF. The CDR3 DNA sequence: TGTGCCAGCAGCCGCGGACTAGCGGGGGGAAATGAGCAGTTCTTC.

V is TRBV6-1 and J is TRBJ2-3; 9 bases fit TRBD2. Germline CDR1 and CDR2: MNHNS and SASEGT. The junction had 9 bases not matched to a gene; V was cut back by 10 bases and J by 4 bases. This CDR3 region has 14 residues. DNA for the CDR3: TGTGCCACAGAGCCTAGCGGGGTAGCAGATACGCAGTATTTT. This encodes CATEPSGVADTQYF.

This sequence joins TRBV5-6 and TRBJ1-1, with D possibly matching TRBD1 (5 bases). Germline V CDR1 and CDR2: SGHDT, YYEEEE. The length of the CDR3 is 13 residues. Trimming cost V 2 bases and J 2 bases, with 7 bases left between them. Here the CDR3 DNA reads TGTGCCAGCAGCTTCGACAGAAACACTGAAGCTTTCTTT. This encodes CASSFDRNTEAFF.

The J gene is TRBJ1-4, the V gene TRBV18, with a tentative D call TRBD1 (6 bases). V was trimmed by 2 bases and J by 1 base, leaving 11 bases between them. The germline CDR1 and CDR2 sequences are KGHSH and LQKENI. This CDR3 has 16 amino acids. The CDR3 here is CASSPRAGETNEKLFF. The CDR3 DNA sequence: TGTGCCAGCTCACCAAGGGCAGGGGAAACTAATGAAAAACTGTTTTTT.

The chain has TRBV5-1 and TRBJ2-7, with a weak D call TRBD1 (5 bases). CDR1 is SGHRS and CDR2 is YFSETQ in the germline V gene. The CDR3 extends over 13 amino acids. Trimming removed 4 bases at V and 2 bases at J, with 10 bases between. CDR3 in amino acids: CASSLDTTYEQYF. Here the CDR3 DNA reads TGCGCCAGCAGCCTGGACACTACCTACGAGCAGTACTTC.

The chain is built from TRBV11-2 and TRBJ2-1; TRBD1 aligns across 7 bases. V shed 5 bases, J shed 4 bases, and the junction held 8 bases outside the gene matches. Germline V gene lookup returns CDR1 SGHAT and CDR2 FQNNGV. The CDR3 contains 15 residues. For the CDR3, the DNA is TGTGCCAGCAGCCGACAGACAGGGCTTTACAATGAGCAGTTCTTC. The encoded protein is CASSRQTGLYNEQFF. Together with reference TRBV11-2 and TRBJ2-1, the CDR3 gives the full variable domain: EAGVAQSPRYKIIEKRQSVAFWCNPISGHATLYWYQQILGQGPKLLIQFQNNGVVDDSQLPKDRFSAERLKGVDSTLKIQPAKLEDSAVYLCASSRQTGLYNEQFFGPGTRLTVL.

This sequence joins TRBV7-8 and TRBJ2-5, with D perhaps matching TRBD2 (6 bases). V gave up 1 base and J gave up 2 bases, with 11 bases separating them. The length of the CDR3 is 15 residues. The germline CDR1 and CDR2 sequences are SGHVS and FQNEAQ. The CDR3 is CASSLESGGQETQYF. The CDR3 region has the DNA TGTGCCAGCAGCTTAGAGAGCGGAGGGCAAGAGACCCAGTACTTC.

V usage is TRBV10-3 and J usage is TRBJ1-1, with 8 nucleotides matching TRBD1. Germline trimming cut 3 bases from V and 2 bases from J; bases unmatched to any gene: 5. Germline CDR1 is ENHRY and CDR2 is SYGVKD. CDR3 size: 15 residues. The CDR3 region is CAISDPGQVNTEAFF. The CDR3 DNA is TGTGCCATCAGTGACCCGGGACAGGTCAACACTGAAGCTTTCTTT.

The chain couples TRBV27 to TRBJ1-4, with D unclear. V dropped 3 bases and J dropped 8 bases, with 16 bases sitting between them. This CDR3 contains 15 residues. Germline CDR1 reads MNHEY; CDR2 reads SMNVEV (reference sequence). The CDR3 sequence: CASSLRLEAGEKLFF. DNA for the CDR3: TGTGCCAGCAGTTTGCGCCTGGAAGCGGGAGAAAAACTGTTTTTT.

The chain employs TRBV28 and TRBJ2-3; TRBD1 agrees at 12 bases. From germline, CDR1 is MDHEN and CDR2 SYDVKM. Trimming cost V 5 bases and J 10 bases; bases outside gene matches: 10. This CDR3 spans 15 amino acids. The CDR3 nucleotides read TGTGCCAGCAGTACCCGGGACAGGGGGCATTTGGCGCAGTATTTT. Its translation is CASSTRDRGHLAQYF. The complete variable domain, with remaining parts taken from reference TRBV28 and TRBJ2-3, reads DVKVTQSSRYLVKRTGEKVFLECVQDMDHENMFWYRQDPGLGLRLIYFSYDVKMKEKGDIPEGYSVSREKKERFSLILESASTNQTSMYLCASSTRDRGHLAQYFGPGTRLTVL.

This rearrangement joins TRBV5-1 to TRBJ1-4; D may be TRBD1 (5 bases). V lost 0 bases to trimming and J lost 6 bases, with 9 bases between them. The CDR3 runs to 14 residues. CDR1 and CDR2 (germline): SGHRS, YFSETQ. This chain's CDR3 is CASSLGGADEKLFF. The CDR3 region has the DNA TGCGCCAGCAGCTTGGGGGGCGCGGATGAAAAACTGTTTTTT. The full variable domain, rest sourced from reference TRBV5-1 and TRBJ1-4, is KAGVTQTPRYLIKTRGQQVTLSCSPISGHRSVSWYQQTPGQGLQFLFEYFSETQRNKGNFPGRFSGRQFSNSRSEMNVSTLELGDSALYLCASSLGGADEKLFFGSGTQLSVL.

The chain joins TRBV18 to TRBJ2-5, with 7 bases that match TRBD2. Germline V gene lookup returns CDR1 KGHSH and CDR2 LQKENI. The CDR3 is 14 amino acids. V was pared by 4 bases and J by 0 bases, with 2 bases of the junction left unmatched. The CDR3 DNA follows: TGTGCCAGCTCACTTCGGGGGGACCAAGAGACCCAGTACTTC. Its translation: CASSLRGDQETQYF.

The genes are TRBV27 and TRBJ2-7, with D possibly TRBD2 on 5 matching bases. Germline-derived CDR1 and CDR2 are MNHEY and SMNVEV (reference sequence). V was shortened by 4 bases and J by 0 bases, with 13 bases between the two germline ends. This CDR3 is 15 amino acids long. The CDR3 loop is CASSSHKGSSYEQYF. The CDR3 DNA follows: TGTGCCAGCAGTTCCCATAAAGGGAGCTCCTACGAGCAGTACTTC.

V and J are TRBV5-6 and TRBJ2-5; D is ambiguous. The CDR3 length is 14 residues. V lost 2 bases and J 1 base, leaving 9 bases between the germline ends. Germline CDR1 reads SGHDT; CDR2 reads YYEEEE. The CDR3 region is CASSLWSLQETQYF. The CDR3 DNA follows: TGTGCCAGCAGCTTATGGAGCCTCCAAGAGACCCAGTACTTC. Full variable domain (rest looked up from reference TRBV5-6 and TRBJ2-5): DAGVTQSPTHLIKTRGQQVTLRCSPKSGHDTVSWYQQALGQGPQFIFQYYEEEERQRGNFPDRFSGHQFPNYSSELNVNALLLGDSALYLCASSLWSLQETQYFGPGTRLLVL.

The chain joins TRBV28 to TRBJ2-7; D not resolved. The CDR3 consists of 13 residues. The V gene lost 3 bases and the J gene lost 0 bases, with 6 bases spanning the gap. Per germline, CDR1 MDHEN and CDR2 SYDVKM. DNA of the CDR3: TGTGCCAGCAGTTTCGGAGTCTCCTACGAGCAGTACTTC. This gives the protein CASSFGVSYEQYF.

The V gene is TRBV6-1, the J gene TRBJ2-7; TRBD2 matches 7 bases. The CDR3 runs to 13 residues. V dropped 8 bases and J dropped 3; count of bases not matched to a gene: 7. The germline gives CDR1 MNHNS, CDR2 SASEGT. CDR3 region: CASSGGRGYEQYF. CDR3 nucleotides: TGTGCCAGCTCCGGAGGGAGGGGCTACGAGCAGTACTTC.

The chain links TRBV6-1 to TRBJ2-2, with D perhaps matching TRBD1 (5 bases). Germline values: CDR1 MNHNS, CDR2 SASEGT. The V gene lost 3 bases and the J gene lost 7 bases, with 18 bases spanning the gap. The CDR3 has 16 amino acids. In DNA form, the CDR3 reads TGTGCCAGCAGTGATTTTTACGGACAAAAGGGCGGGGAGCTGTTTTTT. Its translation: CASSDFYGQKGGELFF.

This clone came up once. The chain carries TRBV28 and TRBJ2-7, with D maybe TRBD1 (6 bases). CDR1 is MDHEN, CDR2 SYDVKM, per germline. Trimming removed 4 bases from V and 4 bases from J, with 14 bases in between. This CDR3 is built from 14 residues. The CDR3 is CASSSGGDGYEQYF. DNA of the CDR3: TGTGCCAGCAGTTCTGGGGGCGATGGGTACGAGCAGTACTTC.

This chain joins TRBV7-3 and TRBJ2-1; 9 bases line up with TRBD1. Trimming at V came to 5 bases and at J to 9 bases, leaving 8 bases not matched to a gene. Germline CDR1 is SGHTA and CDR2 is FQGTGA. The CDR3 totals 14 residues. DNA for the CDR3: TGTGCCAGCAGCCCACTACAGGGGGCGGGTGAGCAGTTCTTC. It yields the protein CASSPLQGAGEQFF.

The chain recombines TRBV18 with TRBJ2-7; TRBD2 matches 7 bases. The CDR3 totals 16 residues. Germline V lookup: CDR1 KGHSH, CDR2 LQKENI. V lost 2 bases and J lost 5; bases outside the gene matches: 12. CDR3 sequence: CASSPGRQRGQDEQYF. CDR3 bases: TGTGCCAGCTCACCAGGCCGGCAGCGGGGCCAGGACGAGCAGTACTTC.

The J gene is TRBJ2-7, the V gene TRBV11-2; D is possibly TRBD1 (5 bases). The CDR3 covers 15 residues. The V gene's germline CDR1 is SGHAT and CDR2 FQNNGV. Trimming left V 0 bases short and J 5 bases short, with 14 bases between. CDR3 nucleotide sequence: TGTGCCAGCAGCTTAGAGGGCAGGGTGGTCGACGAGCAGTACTTC. Its protein is CASSLEGRVVDEQYF.

The V and J genes are TRBV5-6 and TRBJ2-7; possibly TRBD1 for D (5 bases). This CDR3 is built from 13 residues. V lost 3 bases, J lost 2 bases, and 9 bases lay in between. The germline V gene encodes CDR1 SGHDT and CDR2 YYEEEE. CDR3 amino acids: CASSSPTAYEQYF. CDR3 bases: TGTGCCAGCAGCTCCCCGACAGCCTACGAGCAGTACTTC.

A note on this clone: At the DNA level, this CDR3 is encoded by other sequences in the same sample as well. This chain links TRBV6-5 with TRBJ1-1, with D perhaps TRBD1 (6 bases). Between the trimmed V and J ends, which lost 6 bases and 1 base, there was a span of 15 bases. From germline, CDR1 is MNHEY and CDR2 SVGAGI. The CDR3 is 15 residues long. The CDR3 protein is CASSDQGQGNTEAFF. The CDR3 DNA follows: TGTGCCAGCAGCGACCAGGGGCAGGGGAACACTGAAGCTTTCTTT.

This rearrangement joins TRBV5-6 to TRBJ1-1; 7 bases agree with TRBD1. Per germline, CDR1 SGHDT and CDR2 YYEEEE. CDR3 length: 15 residues. With 1 base clipped from V and 6 bases from J, the junction kept 9 bases outside the gene matches. The CDR3 DNA is TGTGCCAGCAGCTTGCTTGGGACAGAGACCCCTGAAGCTTTCTTT. Amino acids: CASSLLGTETPEAFF.

The chain recombines TRBV23-1 with TRBJ2-6; D possibly corresponds to TRBD2 (6 bases). TRBV23-1 counts as an open reading frame of uncertain function. Trimming pared 5 bases from V and 4 bases from J, leaving 15 bases between. The CDR3 has 16 amino acids. The CDR3 spells CASSRVTGDGANVLTF. The DNA of the CDR3 is TGCGCCAGCAGTAGGGTTACGGGGGACGGGGCCAACGTCCTGACTTTC.

This clone was seen more than once but under ten times. CDR3 loop: CSVESLEAFF. CDR3 bases: TGCAGCGTTGAGTCTCTTGAAGCTTTCTTT. The chain carries TRBV29-1 and TRBJ1-1; D unresolved. V lost 3 bases to trimming and J lost 7 bases, with 6 bases between them. The germline CDR1 and CDR2 sequences are SQVTM and ANQGSEA. CDR3 size: 10 residues.